These T cell receptor beta chains were read from a single sample in a study of blood T cell repertoires in COVID-19. The table came from immunoSEQ multiplex PCR; TCRdb's copy has only in-frame clones and leaves some out. This sample yields tens of thousands of clones, of which 86% are seen a single time; 16% belongs to the top ten. Material for sequencing was peripheral blood. These receptors all come from a middle-aged man with COVID-19, enrolled during active disease. Both conserved end residues are trimmed from each CDR3. Expanded clones get a size class; other rows say once, few or many, or leave the size out.

J,size,V,CDR3
TRBJ2-7,few,TRBV18,ASSPGDRGYEQY
TRBJ2-1,once,TRBV6-6,ASSYSGTSQFNEQF
TRBJ2-2,-,TRBV7-6,ASSSKTGDGELF
TRBJ2-7,-,TRBV30,AWSVPDGGRYEQY
TRBJ2-2,-,TRBV6-1,ASSGVGGSHTGELF
TRBJ2-3,once,TRBV3-1/TRBV3-2,ASSQGGVDTQY
TRBJ1-3,-,TRBV7-9,ASSLVAGNTIY
TRBJ2-1,-,TRBV9,ASSVPGIGNEQF
TRBJ2-1,-,TRBV24-1,AARTSGGESLNEQF
TRBJ1-1,few,TRBV6-5,ASSYQTGDVAF
TRBJ2-2,few,TRBV19,ASSMRGLNTGELF
TRBJ1-3,-,TRBV5-4,ASSLAGRGLSGNTIY
TRBJ1-2,once,TRBV29-1,SVDGDYGYT
TRBJ1-2,-,TRBV28,ATRQGSNYGYT
TRBJ1-2,-,TRBV28,ATGANYGYT
TRBJ2-3,-,TRBV30,AWSLSGGADTQY
TRBJ1-6,-,TRBV3-1/TRBV3-2,ASSQAPGGVYSPLH
TRBJ1-4,-,TRBV21-1,ASTSPPGGNCEKLF
TRBJ1-6,-,TRBV6-5,ASSRTGGFSPLH
TRBJ1-1,-,TRBV28,ASSTSGIGTEAF
TRBJ2-3,-,TRBV29-1,SVVGQASTDTQY
TRBJ1-5,-,TRBV6-2/TRBV6-3,ASSSIQGSNQPQH
TRBJ1-4,-,TRBV19,ASRGRLNEKLF
TRBJ2-7,-,TRBV2,ASRALAGAYEQY
TRBJ1-6,-,TRBV18,ASSPQRGYSPLH
TRBJ2-1,once,TRBV3-1/TRBV3-2,ASSQHGTGGNEQF
TRBJ1-2,-,TRBV9,ASSAGGGGYGYT
TRBJ2-3,-,TRBV7-3,ASSLTESTTQY
TRBJ2-4,-,TRBV2,ASRKTATLAKNIQY
TRBJ2-1,-,TRBV6-4,ASSDWDRDRFKQF
TRBJ1-1,-,TRBV3-1/TRBV3-2,ASSDRLSPTEAF
TRBJ2-1,-,TRBV12-3/TRBV12-4,ASRPSGGYEF
TRBJ1-5,-,TRBV19,ATRDRGNYQPQH
TRBJ1-2,-,TRBV7-9,ASNQQGLLYGYT
TRBJ2-2,-,TRBV10-1,ASSDRGDGELF
TRBJ1-1,-,TRBV27,ASSLWGDGGTEAF
TRBJ2-4,-,TRBV18,ASSRTSVAKNIQY
TRBJ2-2,-,TRBV30,AWTAYRGRAGELF
TRBJ1-1,-,TRBV19,ASKGIGTVNTEAF
TRBJ2-3,-,TRBV9,ASSVLSSADTQY
TRBJ1-1,-,TRBV10-3,AISRSLQGPNTEAF
TRBJ1-6,-,TRBV30,AWMGDTNSPLH
TRBJ2-7,few,TRBV7-9,ASSSAGGSYEQY
TRBJ2-1,once,TRBV5-4,ASSEGQGSYNEQF